A single T cell receptor beta chain is shown here with its context. What it binds is not known. Germline CDR1 MNHEY, CDR2 SMNVEV (reference sequence). V lost 5 bases to trimming and J lost 0 bases; unmatched junction nucleotides: 2. The CDR3 sequence is 14 residues long. These data belong to a study of OX40 agonist ivuxolimab in advanced cancers. On the study more broadly: Three patients, one with hepatocellular carcinoma and two with cutaneous melanoma, responded partially.

The study's findings and limits: At 0.1 to 3.0 mg/kg, clonal expansion of CD4+ and CD8+ blood T cells had occurred by week 6.

Profiling relied on immunoSEQ multiplex PCR, and the TCRdb table lists in-frame clones only, not all of them. This table has 70,000 to 95,000 clones, approximately 94% appearing once. The material was CD4+ or CD8+ T cells sorted from blood, obtained in a trial of the OX40 agonist ivuxolimab. This TCR was sampled from an adult with an advanced solid tumor such as melanoma, head and neck, liver or kidney cancer. The chain is built from TRBV27 and TRBJ2-3, with 7 bases aligning to TRBD1. CDR3 region: CASSRQGSTDTQYF. The DNA for the CDR3 is TGTGCCAGCAGTAGACAGGGAAGCACAGATACGCAGTATTTT.